Presented here are 27 T cell receptor beta chains from one specimen sequenced in a study of blood T cell repertoires in COVID-19. Profiling relied on immunoSEQ multiplex PCR, and the TCRdb table lists in-frame clones only, not all of them. The sample lists 200,000 or so clones, about 80% occurring once. Sequencing used PBMCs or T cells enriched from blood (not recorded which). These receptors were obtained from a man in his fifties or sixties who had recovered from COVID-19.

CDR3 nucleotides: TGTGCCAGCAGCCCCGGGACAGGGGACTACAATGAGCAGTTCTTC. This encodes CASSPGTGDYNEQFF. The chain recombines TRBV28 with TRBJ2-1; the match to TRBD1 covers 10 bases. The CDR3 has 15 residues. Germline V CDR1 and CDR2: MDHEN, SYDVKM. V shed 6 bases, J shed 3 bases, and the junction held 5 bases outside the gene matches. Full variable domain (remainder filled in from reference TRBV28 and TRBJ2-1): DVKVTQSSRYLVKRTGEKVFLECVQDMDHENMFWYRQDPGLGLRLIYFSYDVKMKEKGDIPEGYSVSREKKERFSLILESASTNQTSMYLCASSPGTGDYNEQFFGPGTRLTVL.

This chain connects TRBV24-1 to TRBJ2-5, with D possibly TRBD1 on 6 matching bases. The CDR3 has 16 residues. V was cut by 3 bases and J by 0 bases, with 13 bases left in between. Germline V CDR1 and CDR2: KGHDR, SFDVKD. The CDR3 sequence: CATSDKTRDNQETQYF. The CDR3 coding sequence is TGTGCCACCAGTGATAAAACCAGGGACAACCAAGAGACCCAGTACTTC.

The V gene is TRBV29-1, the J gene TRBJ1-2; 9 bases are shared with TRBD1. Germline loops: CDR1 SQVTM, CDR2 ANQGSEA. After removal of 7 bases from V and 5 bases from J, the junction contained 8 bases not matched to a gene. This CDR3 region has 13 residues. The CDR3 region has the DNA TGCAGCGCCGGCCAAGGGACAGGGTATGGCTACACCTTC. Protein sequence: CSAGQGTGYGYTF.

The chain carries TRBV11-3 and TRBJ1-1, with TRBD1 identical over 7 bases. The V and J ends lost 6 bases and 0 bases, in that order; junction bases with no gene match: 4. The CDR3 covers 14 residues. Germline CDR1 reads SGHNT; CDR2 reads YENEEA. CDR3 bases: TGTGCCAGCAGTAGCAGGGGGGTGAACACTGAAGCTTTCTTT. Its translation is CASSSRGVNTEAFF. Together with reference TRBV11-3 and TRBJ1-1, the CDR3 gives the full variable domain: EAGVVQSPRYKIIEKKQPVAFWCNPISGHNTLYWYLQNLGQGPELLIRYENEEAVDDSQLPKDRFSAERLKGVDSTLKIQPAELGDSAVYLCASSSRGVNTEAFFGQGTRLTVV.

This chain uses TRBV9 with TRBJ2-5, with 10 bases lining up with TRBD1. The ends lost 4 bases at V and 5 bases at J; junction bases unmatched: 14. This CDR3 region has 17 residues. Germline-derived CDR1 and CDR2 are SGDLS and YYNGEE. The DNA for the CDR3 is TGTGCCAGCAGCCCAAGGGGGGGGACAGGGGTTGGTGAGACCCAGTACTTC. It is translated as CASSPRGGTGVGETQYF.

V and J are TRBV5-5 and TRBJ2-3; D remains unclear. V lost 4 bases to trimming and J lost 0 bases, with 9 bases between them. Germline CDR1 reads SGHKS; CDR2 reads YYEKEE (reference sequence). The CDR3 totals 14 residues. CDR3 bases: TGTGCCAGCAGCCCCCTGACTAGCACAGATACGCAGTATTTT. It specifies CASSPLTSTDTQYF.

This clone was detected once. This chain links TRBV6-5 with TRBJ1-1; D is undetermined. Germline CDR1 MNHEY, CDR2 SVGAGI. V was clipped by 0 bases and J by 0 bases, with 8 bases between them. The CDR3 loop spans 15 amino acids. CDR3 nucleotides: TGTGCCAGCAGTTACTCCAGGAACATGAACACTGAAGCTTTCTTT. This codes for CASSYSRNMNTEAFF.

This sequence joins TRBV19 and TRBJ1-1; unclear D gene. CDR3 length: 15 residues. Deletions cut 4 bases from V and 4 bases from J, with 16 bases between. The germline V gene encodes CDR1 LNHDA and CDR2 SQIVND (reference sequence). The CDR3 nucleotides read TGTGCCAGTAGTAAACAACTACTACCTATCACTGAAGCTTTCTTT. It translates to CASSKQLLPITEAFF.

This chain uses TRBV5-1 with TRBJ2-7; TRBD1 matches at 7 bases. The J segment lost 4 bases and the V segment lost 1 base, leaving 8 bases of the junction unmatched. Per the germline V gene, CDR1 is SGHRS and CDR2 is YFSETQ. CDR3 length equals 15 residues. CDR3 DNA: TGCGCCAGCAGCTTGACGGCAGGGGGATCATACGAGCAGTACTTC. Translated, it gives CASSLTAGGSYEQYF.

There are a few counts of this clone. The chain carries TRBV28 and TRBJ2-7; D is undetermined. CDR3 size: 10 residues. Germline V gives CDR1 MDHEN, CDR2 SYDVKM. Trimming shortened V by 11 bases and J by 0 bases, and 5 bases separated the two germline ends. This CDR3 reads CAVSSYEQYF. CDR3 nucleotide sequence: TGTGCCGTGAGCTCCTACGAGCAGTACTTC.

The chain has TRBV7-2 and TRBJ1-1; TRBD1 matches 7 bases. Germline lookup yields CDR1 SGHTA and CDR2 FQGNSA. The V gene end was trimmed by 3 bases and the J gene end by 4 bases; junction bases not matched to a gene: 5. CDR3 length: 14 amino acids. The CDR3 region is CASSFRDRGTEAFF. The DNA for the CDR3 is TGTGCCAGCAGCTTTAGGGACAGAGGCACTGAAGCTTTCTTT.

This clone was detected only a few times. This sequence joins TRBV5-1 and TRBJ2-7, with TRBD1 matching over 7 bases. From germline, CDR1 is SGHRS and CDR2 YFSETQ. Trimming removed 4 bases from V and 4 bases from J; junction bases left unmatched: 11. This CDR3 region has 15 residues. CDR3 bases: TGCGCCAGCAGCCCGACCGGGACAGTAGCTTACGAGCAGTACTTC. Its protein is CASSPTGTVAYEQYF.

The chain has TRBV19 and TRBJ1-1; perhaps TRBD1 as D (5 bases). V gave up 0 bases and J gave up 6 bases, with 11 bases separating them. Germline V CDR1 and CDR2: LNHDA, SQIVND (reference sequence). The CDR3 spans 14 residues. The chain's CDR3 is CASSIDQGLSEAFF. The CDR3 DNA sequence: TGTGCCAGTAGTATAGATCAGGGATTATCTGAAGCTTTCTTT. Filled out from reference TRBV19 and TRBJ1-1, the complete variable domain reads DGGITQSPKYLFRKEGQNVTLSCEQNLNHDAMYWYRQDPGQGLRLIYYSQIVNDFQKGDIAEGYSVSREKKESFPLTVTSAQKNPTAFYLCASSIDQGLSEAFFGQGTRLTVV.

J is TRBJ1-1 and V is TRBV6-2 or TRBV6-3; D remains unclear. Trimming cost V 2 bases and J 1 base, with 5 bases left between them. Germline CDR1 reads MNHEY; CDR2 reads SVGEGT. The CDR3 spans 13 residues. The CDR3 is CASSYGQNTEAFF. The CDR3 DNA reads as TGTGCCAGCAGTTACGGGCAGAACACTGAAGCTTTCTTT.

V usage is TRBV4-3 and J usage is TRBJ1-4, with TRBD1 matching 8 bases. This CDR3 region has 18 residues. Germline CDR1 reads LGHNA; CDR2 reads YSLEER. The trim removed 1 base at V and 4 bases at J, leaving 11 bases unmatched. This CDR3 reads CASSQGHPRTGYNEKLFF. The DNA for the CDR3 is TGCGCCAGCAGCCAAGGGCATCCCCGGACAGGGTATAATGAAAAACTGTTTTTT.

The CDR3 nucleotides are TGTGCCACCAGCGGAGGGACAGGGGACAATGAGCAGTTCTTC. This sequence encodes CATSGGTGDNEQFF. This rearrangement joins TRBV15 to TRBJ2-1; the match to TRBD1 covers 10 bases. This CDR3 has 14 residues. V was clipped by 5 bases and J by 5 bases; unmatched bases: 3. Germline values: CDR1 LNHNV, CDR2 YYDKDF (reference sequence).

The chain uses TRBV2 and TRBJ1-1; tentatively, D is TRBD1 (6 bases). Germline V gene lookup returns CDR1 SNHLY and CDR2 FYNNEI. Trimming pared 1 base from V and 8 bases from J, leaving 11 bases between. This CDR3 has 13 amino acids. The CDR3 sequence is CASSEEAGEEAFF. The CDR3 nucleotides are TGTGCCAGCAGTGAAGAGGCAGGGGAGGAAGCTTTCTTT.

The chain combines TRBV7-6 with TRBJ2-3, with D unresolved. The CDR3 covers 13 residues. CDR1 SGHVS and CDR2 FNYEAQ come from the germline V gene. Trimming pared 5 bases from V and 1 base from J, leaving 7 bases between. In DNA form, the CDR3 reads TGTGCCAGCAGCCTATTGGGCACAGATACGCAGTATTTT. As protein: CASSLLGTDTQYF.

This chain uses TRBV5-1 with TRBJ2-3; 9 positions agree with TRBD1. The V gene end was trimmed by 4 bases and the J gene end by 1 base; junction bases not matched to a gene: 7. From germline, CDR1 is SGHRS and CDR2 YFSETQ. The CDR3 loop spans 16 amino acids. CDR3 nucleotide sequence: TGCGCCAGCAGCCACGGCCGGACAGGGGGCACAGATACGCAGTATTTT. Its protein is CASSHGRTGGTDTQYF.

The chain employs TRBV15 and TRBJ2-1; D may be TRBD2 (6 bases). The CDR3 extends over 17 amino acids. V gave up 0 bases and J gave up 0 bases, with 12 bases separating them. Per germline, CDR1 LNHNV and CDR2 YYDKDF (reference sequence). CDR3 sequence reads: CATSRELAKSSYNEQFF. The CDR3 DNA sequence: TGTGCCACCAGCAGAGAACTAGCAAAGAGCTCCTACAATGAGCAGTTCTTC.

V gene TRBV18 combines with J gene TRBJ1-1; 8 positions agree with TRBD1. Germline V gene sequence: CDR1 KGHSH, CDR2 LQKENI. The CDR3 has 14 amino acids. V gave up 3 bases and J gave up 4 bases; unmatched junction bases: 4. CDR3 region: CASSPTGTGTEAFF. DNA for the CDR3: TGTGCCAGCTCACCGACAGGGACAGGCACTGAAGCTTTCTTT.

The chain uses TRBV13 and TRBJ2-4; 8 bases match TRBD1. Germline CDR1 reads PRHDT; CDR2 reads FYEKMQ (reference sequence). This CDR3 has 16 amino acids. Unmatched junction bases numbered 7, after V lost 5 bases and J lost 1 base. For the CDR3, the DNA is TGTGCCAGCAGCCCGGACAGACAGGGGGCCAAAAACATTCAGTACTTC. This encodes CASSPDRQGAKNIQYF.

The V gene is TRBV18, the J gene TRBJ2-3; 10 bases line up with TRBD2. CDR1 KGHSH and CDR2 LQKENI come from the germline V gene. This CDR3 spans 16 amino acids. V gave up 3 bases and J gave up 2 bases; unmatched junction bases: 5. The CDR3 here is CASSPRTSGYTDTQYF. In DNA, the CDR3 is TGTGCCAGCTCACCGAGGACTAGCGGCTACACAGATACGCAGTATTTT.

The genes are TRBV9 and TRBJ1-1; possibly TRBD1 for D (6 bases). V lost 1 base and J lost 4, with 11 bases in between. CDR1 is SGDLS and CDR2 is YYNGEE in the germline V gene. The CDR3 loop spans 14 amino acids. CDR3 sequence reads: CASSVQQGTTEAFF. The CDR3 DNA reads TGTGCCAGCAGCGTACAACAGGGCACCACTGAAGCTTTCTTT.

This chain connects TRBV2 to TRBJ2-5; tentative D call: TRBD2 (6 bases). CDR1 is SNHLY, CDR2 FYNNEI, per germline. Trimming pared 6 bases from V and 5 bases from J, leaving 19 bases between. This CDR3 has 15 residues. CDR3 nucleotide sequence: TGTGCCAGCAGGGAAAGGACCCGGGCGGGGGAGACCCAGTACTTC. It translates to CASRERTRAGETQYF.

The J gene is TRBJ1-1, the V gene TRBV15; 10 bases agree with TRBD1. Germline V gene data show CDR1 as LNHNV and CDR2 as YYDKDF (reference sequence). This CDR3 spans 15 amino acids. Unmatched junction bases numbered 3, after V lost 2 bases and J lost 3 bases. The CDR3 nucleotides are TGTGCCACCAGCAGAACGGACAGGGGGTACACTGAAGCTTTCTTT. Translation: CATSRTDRGYTEAFF.

This clone is a singleton in its sample. J is TRBJ2-2 and V is TRBV11-2; TRBD2 aligns across 9 bases. The CDR3 loop spans 17 amino acids. V lost 1 base and J lost 4; bases outside the gene matches: 7. CDR1 SGHAT and CDR2 FQNNGV come from the germline V gene. CDR3 loop: CASSLVRLAGSTGELFF. CDR3 coding DNA: TGTGCCAGCAGCTTAGTAAGGCTAGCGGGGAGCACCGGGGAGCTGTTTTTT.